The next 20 T cell receptor beta chains were all read from a single sample in a study of cytomegalovirus exposure and HLA in healthy donors. The protocol was immunoSEQ multiplex PCR, while the TCRdb copy is restricted to in-frame clones and leaves out a portion. This repertoire shows around 300,000 clones, 75% to 90% found once; its top ten account for 0.95% to 1.5%. Sequenced input: PBMCs. The receptors shown here come from a young woman in good health and CMV-seropositive.

The V call is TRBV7-3, the J call TRBJ2-5, with 16 bases identical to TRBD2. V was clipped by 4 bases and J by 5 bases; unmatched bases: 7. The CDR3 is 17 residues long. Germline V CDR1 and CDR2: SGHTA, FQGTGA. In nucleotides, the CDR3 is TGTGCCAGCAGCTCCGGGACTAGCGGGGGGGCGGCGGAGACCCAGTACTTC. Translated: CASSSGTSGGAAETQYF.

The V call is TRBV5-1, the J call TRBJ1-1; no reliable D call. V lost 5 bases and J lost 1, with 6 bases in between. The CDR3 is 12 residues long. Germline lookup yields CDR1 SGHRS and CDR2 YFSETQ. The CDR3 DNA is TGCGCCAGCAGGAAGGGGAACACTGAAGCTTTCTTT. Its translation: CASRKGNTEAFF. The complete variable domain, with remaining parts taken from reference TRBV5-1 and TRBJ1-1, reads KAGVTQTPRYLIKTRGQQVTLSCSPISGHRSVSWYQQTPGQGLQFLFEYFSETQRNKGNFPGRFSGRQFSNSRSEMNVSTLELGDSALYLCASRKGNTEAFFGQGTRLTVV.

The chain employs TRBV27 and TRBJ1-1; the D gene is possibly TRBD1 (5 bases). Trimming left V 1 base short and J 5 bases short, with 14 bases between. This CDR3 contains 15 residues. The germline gives CDR1 MNHEY, CDR2 SMNVEV (reference sequence). The CDR3 DNA reads as TGTGCCAGCAGTTTATACCAGTCGGGGGGGACTGAAGCTTTCTTT. It specifies CASSLYQSGGTEAFF.

The V gene is TRBV27, the J gene TRBJ2-1; D uncertain. The CDR3 totals 12 residues. Trimming took off 6 bases at V and 5 bases at J, with 8 bases between the two ends. Germline lookup yields CDR1 MNHEY and CDR2 SMNVEV (reference sequence). CDR3 DNA sequence: TGTGCCAGCAGCTTTGCGAACAATGAGCAGTTCTTC. Amino acids: CASSFANNEQFF.

CDR3 nucleotide sequence: TGTGCCAGCAGCTCATCCGGGACAAGACCCTACAATGAGCAGTTCTTC. Its translation is CASSSSGTRPYNEQFF. The J gene is TRBJ2-1, the V gene TRBV11-3; D is possibly TRBD1 (6 bases). V was pared by 4 bases and J by 2 bases, with 15 bases between. CDR1 SGHNT and CDR2 YENEEA come from the germline V gene. The CDR3 contains 16 residues.

V usage is TRBV15 and J usage is TRBJ1-1; D call uncertain. V lost 0 bases to trimming and J lost 4 bases, with 6 bases between them. Per the germline V gene, CDR1 is LNHNV and CDR2 is YYDKDF (reference sequence). This CDR3 comprises 13 residues. The CDR3 coding sequence is TGTGCCACCAGCAGAGACCGGGGCACTGAAGCTTTCTTT. This translates into CATSRDRGTEAFF.

CDR3 bases: TGTGCCAGCTCACCGGACGAGGGAACTCCGACTGGGGCCAACGTCCTGACTTTC. This sequence encodes CASSPDEGTPTGANVLTF. The chain is built from TRBV18 and TRBJ2-6, with D perhaps matching TRBD2 (5 bases). Trimming took 3 bases from V and 2 from J, leaving 17 bases between them. Per germline, CDR1 KGHSH and CDR2 LQKENI. The CDR3 is 18 residues long.

The rearrangement joins TRBV7-9 to TRBJ2-1; D gene unclear. V was shortened by 8 bases and J by 0 bases, with 11 bases between the two germline ends. Germline-derived CDR1 and CDR2 are SEHNR and FQNEAQ (reference sequence). The CDR3 contains 14 residues. In DNA, the CDR3 is TGTGCCAGCGGTCCGCAAAGCTCCTACAATGAGCAGTTCTTC. It encodes CASGPQSSYNEQFF.

The chain has TRBV13 and TRBJ2-1; no firm D call. The CDR3 has 12 amino acids. Germline CDR1 PRHDT, CDR2 FYEKMQ (reference sequence). Trimming took off 8 bases at V and 9 bases at J, with 14 bases between the two ends. The DNA for the CDR3 is TGTGCCAGCCGTAACCTAAACGGTGAGCAGTTCTTC. Translation: CASRNLNGEQFF.

The chain links TRBV1 to TRBJ2-1; whether TRBD2, the table's D call, matches the DNA was not checked. TRBV1 is flagged as a pseudogene. This CDR3 region has 15 residues. The CDR3 DNA reads as TGCACCAGCAGCCAAGCCGGGACTAGTTACAATGAGCAGTTCTTC. Protein product: CTSSQAGTSYNEQFF.

V is TRBV10-3 and J is TRBJ2-7; 9 positions match TRBD2. The V gene's germline CDR1 is ENHRY and CDR2 SYGVKD. The CDR3 consists of 16 residues. J lost 1 base, V lost 3 bases, and 7 bases had no gene match. For the CDR3, the DNA is TGTGCCATCAGTGAAGGGCTAGCGGGGAGGTCCTACGAGCAGTACTTC. It translates to CAISEGLAGRSYEQYF.

This clone was seen once. The chain employs TRBV5-6 and TRBJ2-7; TRBD1 matches 10 bases. The junction had 5 bases not matched to a gene; V was cut back by 0 bases and J by 5 bases. The CDR3 consists of 15 residues. In germline, CDR1 is SGHDT, CDR2 YYEEEE. This CDR3 reads CASSLVGQGGDEQYF. Written as DNA, the CDR3 is TGTGCCAGCAGCTTGGTAGGACAGGGGGGAGACGAGCAGTACTTC.

The chain is built from TRBV5-6 and TRBJ1-2; no clear D. This CDR3 spans 13 amino acids. CDR1 and CDR2 (germline): SGHDT, YYEEEE. V lost 1 base, J lost 4 bases, and 8 bases lay in between. CDR3 in DNA: TGTGCCAGCAGCTTGAACAGAATCTATGGCTACACCTTC. This encodes CASSLNRIYGYTF. Full variable domain (missing parts from reference TRBV5-6 and TRBJ1-2): DAGVTQSPTHLIKTRGQQVTLRCSPKSGHDTVSWYQQALGQGPQFIFQYYEEEERQRGNFPDRFSGHQFPNYSSELNVNALLLGDSALYLCASSLNRIYGYTFGSGTRLTVV.

The chain links TRBV6-5 to TRBJ1-2, with 8 positions matching TRBD1. The CDR3 loop spans 15 amino acids. V was clipped by 6 bases and J by 6 bases; unmatched bases: 12. Per the germline V gene, CDR1 is MNHEY and CDR2 is SVGAGI. The CDR3 spells CASRLTSGGLHGYTF. The CDR3 nucleotides are TGTGCCAGCAGACTAACTTCAGGGGGCCTCCATGGCTACACCTTC.

The rearrangement uses TRBV27 and TRBJ2-7; D call uncertain. The ends were cut back, 3 bases at V and 6 bases at J, with 18 bases in the middle. Per the germline V gene, CDR1 is MNHEY and CDR2 is SMNVEV (reference sequence). The CDR3 is made up of 15 amino acids. As DNA, the CDR3 is TGTGCCAGCAGTTTGGGAATCAGTCCCCTTTTCGAGCAGTACTTC. Protein: CASSLGISPLFEQYF.

The rearrangement uses TRBV6-5 and TRBJ1-1; maybe TRBD1 (5 bases). The CDR3 loop spans 15 amino acids. From germline, CDR1 is MNHEY and CDR2 SVGAGI. The V end lost 7 bases, the J end lost 1 base, and 16 bases lay between the germline ends. This CDR3 is CASTKTGGANTEAFF. The CDR3 region has the DNA TGTGCCAGCACAAAAACCGGAGGGGCGAACACTGAAGCTTTCTTT.

The genes are TRBV5-4 and TRBJ2-7; possibly TRBD2 for D (6 bases). Trimming cost V 2 bases and J 0 bases, with 9 bases left between them. Germline values: CDR1 SGHNT, CDR2 YYREEE (reference sequence). The CDR3 has 14 amino acids. The CDR3: CASSLGGASYEQYF. As DNA, the CDR3 is TGTGCCAGCAGCTTAGGCGGGGCCTCCTACGAGCAGTACTTC.

The J gene is TRBJ2-7, the V gene TRBV7-8; D might be TRBD1 or TRBD2, each matching 6 bases. From germline, CDR1 is SGHVS and CDR2 FQNEAQ. Trimming removed 1 base from V and 2 bases from J, with 30 bases in between. This CDR3 spans 21 amino acids. CDR3 in amino acids: CASSLGVSGRPPRQGPYEQYF. DNA of the CDR3: TGTGCCAGCAGCTTAGGTGTAAGCGGGCGTCCCCCCCGGCAGGGGCCCTACGAGCAGTACTTC.

The rearrangement links TRBV9 to TRBJ2-5; 11 bases agree with TRBD2. From germline, CDR1 is SGDLS and CDR2 YYNGEE. The CDR3 runs 15 residues. V lost 5 bases, J lost 1 base, and 4 bases stayed unmatched. The CDR3 DNA reads TGTGCCAGCAGTCTTAGCGGGGGGGCCCAAGAGACCCAGTACTTC. It codes for CASSLSGGAQETQYF.

The genes are TRBV19 and TRBJ2-7; 7 bases map to TRBD2. The V segment lost 6 bases and the J segment 2 bases; nucleotides outside the gene matches: 4. The CDR3 is 13 residues long. Germline CDR1 is LNHDA and CDR2 is SQIVND (reference sequence). The CDR3 DNA is TGTGCCAGTAGCGGGGGGATGGCCTACGAGCAGTACTTC. This gives the protein CASSGGMAYEQYF. Looking up the rest from reference TRBV19 and TRBJ2-7 gives the full variable domain: DGGITQSPKYLFRKEGQNVTLSCEQNLNHDAMYWYRQDPGQGLRLIYYSQIVNDFQKGDIAEGYSVSREKKESFPLTVTSAQKNPTAFYLCASSGGMAYEQYFGPGTRLTVT.